This TCR beta chain was identified during a study of cytomegalovirus exposure and HLA in healthy donors. Study results and caveats: Under in vitro conditions, three CMV-associated chains were confirmed as specific for CMV antigens. TCR beta sequences reportedly predicted the HLA-A and HLA-B alleles of most subjects accurately.

Worth noting for this clone: Its antigen is not identified.

Healthy bone marrow donors formed the donor group. PCR primers comprised 60 Vbeta and 13 Jbeta primers. Using immunoSEQ multiplex PCR, the repertoire was profiled, and TCRdb retains in-frame clones only, with some absent. The repertoire consists of more than 120,000 clones, with 80% occurring once and the leading ten covering roughly 2.9%. The germline V gene encodes CDR1 SNHLY and CDR2 FYNNEI. The V end was cut by 0 bases, the J end by 4 bases, with 17 bases between. This CDR3 region has 17 residues. The specimen sequenced was PBMCs. The TCR originated in a woman aged 25 to 39 in good health and CMV-seronegative. The chain links TRBV2 to TRBJ2-3, with no clear D. This chain's CDR3 is CASSEARFIPGSDTQYF. The DNA of the CDR3 is TGTGCCAGCAGTGAAGCGCGATTTATCCCCGGGTCAGATACGCAGTATTTT.